A single sample gave rise to the 12 T cell receptor beta chains below, sequenced in a study of cytomegalovirus exposure and HLA in healthy donors (dated 2017 in TCRdb). Library preparation used the immunoSEQ multiplex PCR assay. The table was pulled from immuneACCESS by TCRdb, which kept in-frame rearrangements only. Such tables lose some clones; where checked, under half of the loss comes from unresolved V genes, and the rest has no known cause. The sample records some 170,000 clones, less than 90% of which are singletons. The top ten clonotypes cover 4.5% to 7% of the sample. Sequencing was carried out using PBMCs. These receptors were obtained from a young woman in good health and CMV-seronegative.

The chain carries TRBV29-1 and TRBJ2-2, with TRBD2 as a possible D gene (6 bases). V was pared by 2 bases and J by 7 bases, with 17 bases between. Germline assignment: CDR1 SQVTM and CDR2 ANQGSEA. The CDR3 is 15 amino acids. The CDR3 DNA follows: TGCAGCGTTGAACTGGTCGGAGGGGCGGACGGGGAGCTGTTTTTT. This translates into CSVELVGGADGELFF.

The rearrangement joins TRBV28 to TRBJ1-3; TRBD1 is a possible D gene (6 bases). Germline values: CDR1 MDHEN, CDR2 SYDVKM. The V gene lost 6 bases and the J gene lost 4 bases, with 13 bases spanning the gap. The CDR3 totals 14 residues. DNA for the CDR3: TGTGCCAGCAGGAGAGAAGACAGGGGAAACACCATATATTTT. It encodes CASRREDRGNTIYF.

This chain uses TRBV6-1 with TRBJ2-7; 8 bases match TRBD2. After removal of 3 bases from V and 3 bases from J, the junction contained 4 bases not matched to a gene. The CDR3 is made up of 14 amino acids. Germline lookup yields CDR1 MNHNS and CDR2 SASEGT. The CDR3 nucleotides are TGTGCCAGCAGTGATTCACGGGGGGGCTACGAGCAGTACTTC. Translating gives CASSDSRGGYEQYF.

The chain is built from TRBV29-1 and TRBJ2-7, with D unclear. The CDR3 is 13 amino acids. V was shortened by 4 bases and J by 0 bases, with 10 bases between the two germline ends. Germline V gene lookup returns CDR1 SQVTM and CDR2 ANQGSEA. CDR3 sequence: CSVGDGHSYEQYF. The CDR3, as DNA: TGCAGCGTTGGAGACGGCCACTCCTACGAGCAGTACTTC.

The CDR3 is CASSIFQGVGTEAFF. CDR3 sequence (DNA): TGTGCCAGTAGTATTTTTCAGGGAGTGGGAACTGAAGCTTTCTTT. V and J are TRBV19 and TRBJ1-1; the D gene is possibly TRBD1 (5 bases). CDR1 is LNHDA and CDR2 is SQIVND in the germline V gene (reference sequence). V lost 3 bases to trimming and J lost 5 bases, with 16 bases between them. The CDR3 length is 15 residues.

The chain recombines TRBV28 with TRBJ1-4; possibly TRBD1 for D (5 bases). Germline V gene data show CDR1 as MDHEN and CDR2 as SYDVKM. V gave up 6 bases and J gave up 5 bases, with 13 bases separating them. The CDR3 is 14 residues long. Written as DNA, the CDR3 is TGTGCCAGCAGCCCGACAGCGGACAATGAAAAACTGTTTTTT. Protein: CASSPTADNEKLFF.

The V gene is TRBV5-5, the J gene TRBJ1-1; no clear D. Germline V gene lookup returns CDR1 SGHKS and CDR2 YYEKEE (reference sequence). Trimming shortened V by 4 bases and J by 10 bases, and 11 bases separated the two germline ends. The CDR3 has 11 amino acids. The DNA for the CDR3 is TGTGCCAGCAGCCTTGCTTCGGGAGCTTTCTTT. Residues: CASSLASGAFF.

The chain combines TRBV2 with TRBJ2-2; 8 nucleotides match TRBD2. Germline V lookup: CDR1 SNHLY, CDR2 FYNNEI. The junction had 4 bases not matched to a gene; V was cut back by 6 bases and J by 1 base. The CDR3 is 15 residues long. The CDR3 sequence is CASRAGVVNTGELFF. DNA for the CDR3: TGTGCCAGCAGAGCGGGAGTAGTGAACACCGGGGAGCTGTTTTTT. Full variable domain (rest looked up from reference TRBV2 and TRBJ2-2): EPEVTQTPSHQVTQMGQEVILRCVPISNHLYFYWYRQILGQKVEFLVSFYNNEISEKSEIFDDQFSVERPDGSNFTLKIRSTKLEDSAMYFCASRAGVVNTGELFFGEGSRLTVL.

This clone was observed a few times. This chain joins TRBV7-2 and TRBJ2-3, with 13 bases aligning to TRBD2. The germline gives CDR1 SGHTA, CDR2 FQGNSA. V was clipped by 4 bases and J by 3 bases; unmatched bases: 4. This CDR3 has 16 residues. This chain's CDR3 is CASSSWTSGSTDTQYF. For the CDR3, the DNA is TGTGCCAGCAGCTCATGGACTAGCGGGAGTACAGATACGCAGTATTTT.

The chain is built from TRBV27 and TRBJ1-6; D remains unclear. Trimming left V 5 bases short and J 6 bases short, with 5 bases between. The length of the CDR3 is 12 residues. CDR1 and CDR2 (germline): MNHEY, SMNVEV (reference sequence). This chain's CDR3 is CASSPINSPLHF. The CDR3 nucleotides are TGTGCCAGCAGTCCGATTAATTCACCCCTCCACTTT.

For the CDR3, the DNA is TGTGCCAGCAGCCCGGGACAGGGGTGGGGAGAGCAGTACTTC. Translated, it gives CASSPGQGWGEQYF. The chain combines TRBV14 with TRBJ2-7; 10 positions agree with TRBD1. The CDR3 spans 14 residues. V trimming: 4 bases; J trimming: 7 bases; junction bases outside the gene matches: 7. Germline loops: CDR1 SGHDN, CDR2 FVKESK.

This clone came up a few times. The rearrangement links TRBV5-1 to TRBJ2-5, with D maybe TRBD1 (6 bases). This CDR3 is built from 15 residues. Germline V gene sequence: CDR1 SGHRS, CDR2 YFSETQ. V shed 3 bases and J shed 1 base, with 13 bases lying between them. The CDR3 nucleotides are TGCGCCAGCAGCTCCACAGACAGGTTCCAAGAGACCCAGTACTTC. It yields the protein CASSSTDRFQETQYF.